The sequence of this T cell receptor beta chain was determined in a study of blood T cell repertoires in COVID-19. Method: immunoSEQ multiplex PCR; TCRdb's copy keeps in-frame clones and lacks some. This table holds about 210,000 clones, about four fifths found once. Per the germline V gene, CDR1 is LNHDA and CDR2 is SQIVND (reference sequence). Trimming removed 3 bases from V and 0 bases from J, with 12 bases in between. This CDR3 is built from 16 residues. The source is a woman aged 50 to 60 with acute or convalescent COVID-19. The sequencing sample was made of peripheral blood. This rearrangement joins TRBV19 to TRBJ1-3, with unresolved D. The CDR3 DNA reads as TGTGCCAGTAGTATGAAGGAGGTGGGCTCTGGAAACACCATATATTTT. Protein sequence: CASSMKEVGSGNTIYF.